This entry concerns a single T cell receptor beta chain. Its specificity is not known. Trimming pared 5 bases from V and 4 bases from J, leaving 11 bases between. CDR3 length: 13 amino acids. Germline V gene lookup returns CDR1 LGHDT and CDR2 YNNKEL (reference sequence). The data were obtained in a study of T-cell reconstitution after alpha-beta-depleted transplantation in children. Study findings and constraints: By one year post-transplant, T-cell counts and diversity largely arose from T cells that were newly produced. Reports say that about two months after transplant, the alpha-beta T cells came out of several hundred graft clones that had expanded. Surviving recipient T cells and thymic progenitors underlay high day-60 TCRbeta diversity in some patients.

Preparation of the TCRbeta library involved a method that used unique molecular identifiers. One entry per CDR3 protein, called by TCRdb with MiXCR from the PCR reads. The sample records hundreds of thousands of distinct CDR3 sequences, around 15% being singletons. This specimen consisted of PBMCs, mostly from graft donor cells, obtained 360 days after TCRalphabeta/CD19-depleted stem cell transplant. The rearrangement links TRBV3-1 to TRBJ1-1; unclear D gene. The TCR was taken from a boy under three years old who had a stem cell transplant for Wiskott-Aldrich syndrome, so the T cells may come from the graft donor. The CDR3 spells CASSEYEGTEAFF. In DNA form, the CDR3 reads TGTGCCAGCAGCGAATACGAGGGCACTGAAGCTTTCTTT.